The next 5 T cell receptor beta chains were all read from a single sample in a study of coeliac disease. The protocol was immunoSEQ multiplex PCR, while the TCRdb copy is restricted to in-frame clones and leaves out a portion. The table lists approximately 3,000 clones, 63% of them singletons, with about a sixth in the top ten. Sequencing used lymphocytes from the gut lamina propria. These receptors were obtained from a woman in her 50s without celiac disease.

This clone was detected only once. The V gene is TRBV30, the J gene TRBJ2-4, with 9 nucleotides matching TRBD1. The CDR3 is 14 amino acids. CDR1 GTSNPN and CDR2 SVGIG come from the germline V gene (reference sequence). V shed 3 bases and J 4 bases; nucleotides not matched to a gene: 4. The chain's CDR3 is CAWSPGTGKNIQYF. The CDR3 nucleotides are TGTGCCTGGAGCCCCGGGACAGGGAAAAACATTCAGTACTTC.

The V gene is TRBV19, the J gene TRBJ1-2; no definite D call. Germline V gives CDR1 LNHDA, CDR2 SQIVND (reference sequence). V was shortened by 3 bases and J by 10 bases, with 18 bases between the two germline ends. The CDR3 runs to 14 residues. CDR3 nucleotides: TGTGCCAGTAGTATGAGGCCGTACTTCGTACTCTACACCTTC. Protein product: CASSMRPYFVLYTF.

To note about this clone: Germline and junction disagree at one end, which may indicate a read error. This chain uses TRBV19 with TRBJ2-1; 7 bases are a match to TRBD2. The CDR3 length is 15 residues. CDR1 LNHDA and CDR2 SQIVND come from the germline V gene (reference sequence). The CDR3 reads CVSSIGRGRYNEQFF. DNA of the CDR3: TGTGTCAGTAGTATAGGGCGGGGGAGGTACAATGAGCAGTTCTTC.

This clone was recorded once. The CDR3 loop is CASSERSGTEAFF. DNA of the CDR3: TGTGCCAGCAGTGAAAGGAGTGGCACTGAAGCTTTCTTT. The chain links TRBV6-1 to TRBJ1-1; D uncertain. Germline loops: CDR1 MNHNS, CDR2 SASEGT. Trimming cost V 2 bases and J 4 bases, with 8 bases left between them. This CDR3 comprises 13 residues.

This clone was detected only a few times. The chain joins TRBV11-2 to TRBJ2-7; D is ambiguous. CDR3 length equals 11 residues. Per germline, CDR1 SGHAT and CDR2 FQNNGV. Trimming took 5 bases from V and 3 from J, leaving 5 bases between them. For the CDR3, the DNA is TGTGCCAGCAGCCCCCACTACGAGCAGTACTTC. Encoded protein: CASSPHYEQYF.